The present TCR beta chain was sequenced within a study of T-cell memory formation after mild COVID-19. Notes on the study in general: Whereas later expanders leaned CD4+, clones contracting day 15 to 85 showed a balanced CD4/CD8 makeup. Pre-infection memory harbored some responding clones, suggesting cross-reactive memory joined.

The table lists this clonotype with many counts. What it binds is unknown. CDR3 length: 15 amino acids. Germline-derived CDR1 and CDR2 are LGHNA and YNFKEQ. Between the trimmed V and J ends, which lost 2 bases and 3 bases, there was a span of 12 bases. It was 5'RACE with constant-segment primers that produced the TCR alpha and TCR beta cDNA libraries, which carried sample barcodes and UMIs. TCRdb called the 5' RACE reads again in MiXCR, with one record for every CDR3 protein. The sample includes 250,000 to 300,000 distinct CDR3 sequences, 15% to 20% of them seen just once. This chain links TRBV4-2 with TRBJ2-3; D could derive from TRBD1 or TRBD2 (6 bases each). Sequencing was carried out using PBMCs or a T cell subset sorted from them (not recorded which). This TCR was recovered from a man between 18 and 35 years old who had mild COVID-19 (a few samples of this study predate the infection). Cell type and time point are not known. The DNA of the CDR3 is TGTGCCAGCAGCCAATGGGGGGCGGGGACAGATACGCAGTATTTT. Encoded protein: CASSQWGAGTDTQYF.